This T cell receptor beta chain comes out of a study of monozygotic twins with inflammatory bowel disease. Findings and caveats of the study: It was in IBD patients that TCRbeta diversity (inverse Simpson) was lower than in healthy co-twins.

Phlebotomy per donor yielded a single 2.5 ml blood sample. Total RNA amounting to 3500 ng went into each TCR library. TCRalpha and TCRbeta cDNA underwent two nested PCRs of 16 and 9 cycles. With the 5' RACE reads reprocessed, TCRdb shows one record per CDR3 protein and no DNA. The sample table sets out roughly 200,000 distinct CDR3 sequences. As regards this clonotype: Its antigen remains unknown.

This CDR3 region has 16 residues. Germline CDR1 LNHNV, CDR2 YYDKDF (reference sequence). This receptor was identified in a human donor with ulcerative colitis or Crohn's disease, or a healthy co-twin of an affected twin (not recorded which). Material for sequencing was blood. This chain connects TRBV15 to TRBJ2-1; TCRdb calls TRBD1, which cannot be checked without DNA. Here the CDR3 reads CATSRDLRGGYNEQFF.